Shown below are 32 T cell receptor beta chains from a single sample sequenced in a study of blood T cell repertoires in COVID-19. Profiling relied on immunoSEQ multiplex PCR, and the TCRdb table lists in-frame clones only, not all of them. The sample has approximately 130,000 clones, more than 80% seen once. Sequenced: peripheral blood. Receptors were obtained from a human donor in a cohort sampled during active COVID-19.

The rearrangement joins TRBV6-2 or TRBV6-3 to TRBJ1-5; a possible D gene is TRBD1 (6 bases). There are 16 residues in the CDR3. The germline V gene encodes CDR1 MNHEY and CDR2 SVGEGT. Deletions cut 1 base from V and 6 bases from J, with 16 bases between. As DNA, the CDR3 is TGTGCCAGCAGTTACTTGACAGGTAAAAAAGGTCAGCCCCAGCATTTT. As protein: CASSYLTGKKGQPQHF.

DNA of the CDR3: TGTGCCAGCAGTCCTGACAGGGTGGGGTTAGGTGAGCAGTTCTTC. This sequence encodes CASSPDRVGLGEQFF. The chain has TRBV25-1 and TRBJ2-1; 7 bases are a match to TRBD1. CDR3 length equals 15 residues. Germline V gene lookup returns CDR1 MGHDK and CDR2 SYGVNS. The J segment lost 9 bases and the V segment lost 5 bases, leaving 13 bases of the junction unmatched.

The rearrangement joins TRBV7-2 to TRBJ2-5; TRBD2 agrees at 12 bases. V lost 5 bases to trimming and J lost 2 bases; unmatched junction nucleotides: 6. Germline lookup yields CDR1 SGHTA and CDR2 FQGNSA. The CDR3 covers 16 residues. The DNA for the CDR3 is TGTGCCAGCAGCGAAGAGACTAGCGGGAGTCAAGAGACCCAGTACTTC. This gives the protein CASSEETSGSQETQYF.

CDR3 residues: CASSPDQGASVEQYV. CDR3 bases: TGTGCCAGCTCACCGGACCAGGGGGCCTCGGTCGAGCAGTACGTC. The genes are TRBV18 and TRBJ2-7, with 8 bases matching TRBD1. The CDR3 is made up of 15 amino acids. Trimming took 3 bases from V and 6 from J; bases not matched to a gene: 10. Per the germline V gene, CDR1 is KGHSH and CDR2 is LQKENI.

The rearrangement uses TRBV6-5 and TRBJ2-7; 8 bases match TRBD2. V dropped 7 bases and J dropped 2; count of bases not matched to a gene: 7. This CDR3 is 14 amino acids long. Germline V lookup: CDR1 MNHEY, CDR2 SVGAGI. CDR3 sequence reads: CASTPLADPYEQYV. CDR3 nucleotide sequence: TGTGCCAGCACCCCACTAGCGGACCCCTACGAGCAGTACGTC.

V is TRBV4-3 and J is TRBJ2-1; 11 bases are a match to TRBD2. J gave up 6 bases and V 1 base, and 8 bases lay outside the gene matches. CDR3 length: 17 residues. Germline loops: CDR1 LGHNA, CDR2 YSLEER. The CDR3 DNA reads as TGCGCCAGCAGCCAAGGGGGCGGGACTAGCGGACTCAATGAGCAGTTCTTC. As protein: CASSQGGGTSGLNEQFF.

The chain couples TRBV9 to TRBJ2-3; TRBD2 matches at 8 bases. Germline trimming cut 5 bases from V and 3 bases from J; bases unmatched to any gene: 5. This CDR3 has 14 residues. In germline, CDR1 is SGDLS, CDR2 YYNGEE. The CDR3 loop is CASSSGVRTDTQYF. The CDR3 DNA is TGTGCCAGCAGTAGCGGGGTTAGGACAGATACGCAGTATTTT.

In this sample, this clone turned up a few times. This chain joins TRBV10-1 and TRBJ2-5; the match to TRBD2 covers 7 bases. CDR1 and CDR2 (germline): WNHNN, SYGVQD (reference sequence). The CDR3 has 14 amino acids. The V segment lost 9 bases and the J segment 5 bases; nucleotides outside the gene matches: 12. In DNA, the CDR3 is TGCGCCAGAAAGAGGACTAGGGCCGAGGAGACCCAGTACTTC. It codes for CARKRTRAEETQYF.

The CDR3 DNA reads as TGTGCCAGCAGCCAAACCACCTTCGGTCTCGCCTACGAGCAGTACTTC. This sequence encodes CASSQTTFGLAYEQYF. The chain is built from TRBV3-1 (or the pseudogene TRBV3-2) and TRBJ2-7; D not resolved. This CDR3 comprises 16 residues. Germline V gene sequence: CDR1 LGHDT, CDR2 YNNKEL (reference sequence). V was pared by 2 bases and J by 2 bases, with 16 bases between.

The chain combines TRBV2 with TRBJ1-4, with D perhaps TRBD1 (5 bases). Germline CDR1 is SNHLY and CDR2 is FYNNEI. Trimming left V 0 bases short and J 3 bases short, with 11 bases between. The CDR3 totals 16 residues. This chain's CDR3 is CASSEAGGVSNEKLFF. In DNA, the CDR3 is TGTGCCAGCAGTGAAGCGGGAGGGGTTTCTAATGAAAAACTGTTTTTT.

The chain carries TRBV15 and TRBJ1-6; 7 bases agree with TRBD1. The CDR3 contains 13 residues. The junction had 0 bases not matched to a gene; V was cut back by 3 bases and J by 7 bases. Germline V CDR1 and CDR2: LNHNV, YYDKDF (reference sequence). The chain's CDR3 is CATSRDRNSPLHF. CDR3 in DNA: TGTGCCACCAGCAGGGACAGGAATTCACCCCTCCACTTT.

The chain has TRBV5-6 and TRBJ2-7; D is ambiguous. Germline CDR1 is SGHDT and CDR2 is YYEEEE. This CDR3 contains 10 residues. V was clipped by 9 bases and J by 7 bases, with 11 bases between them. CDR3 nucleotide sequence: TGTGCCAACAACCTCGGGGAGCAGTACTTC. It encodes CANNLGEQYF.

CDR3 bases: TGCGCCAGCAGCTTGGGGGGCTTGGGGGAGGAAGAGACCCAGTACTTC. It specifies CASSLGGLGEEETQYF. The rearrangement joins TRBV5-1 to TRBJ2-5, with D perhaps TRBD2 (6 bases). V gave up 0 bases and J gave up 3 bases, with 15 bases separating them. The length of the CDR3 is 16 residues. The V gene's germline CDR1 is SGHRS and CDR2 YFSETQ.

This chain uses TRBV29-1 with TRBJ1-1; D is unclear. V lost 5 bases and J lost 8, with 18 bases in between. This CDR3 has 13 residues. CDR1 SQVTM and CDR2 ANQGSEA come from the germline V gene. The DNA for the CDR3 is TGCAGCGTTCCCCCATTCGGTGCACCAGAAGCTTTCTTT. Residues: CSVPPFGAPEAFF. Looking up the rest from reference TRBV29-1 and TRBJ1-1 gives the full variable domain: SAVISQKPSRDICQRGTSLTIQCQVDSQVTMMFWYRQQPGQSLTLIATANQGSEATYESGFVIDKFPISRPNLTFSTLTVSNMSPEDSSIYLCSVPPFGAPEAFFGQGTRLTVV.

This chain connects TRBV7-9 to TRBJ1-1; no firm D call. With 2 bases removed from V and 4 bases from J, the gap between germline ends came to 11 bases. The CDR3 loop spans 14 amino acids. CDR1 is SEHNR, CDR2 FQNEAQ, per germline (reference sequence). The CDR3 loop is CASSLREGGTEAFF. The CDR3 DNA follows: TGTGCCAGCAGCTTAAGGGAGGGTGGCACTGAAGCTTTCTTT.

The rearrangement joins TRBV6-1 to TRBJ1-2; 10 bases fit TRBD1. In germline, CDR1 is MNHNS, CDR2 SASEGT. V dropped 3 bases and J dropped 2; count of bases not matched to a gene: 6. This CDR3 is 16 amino acids long. The CDR3 sequence is CASSEGWDRGNYGYTF. The CDR3 DNA reads as TGTGCCAGCAGTGAGGGTTGGGACAGGGGAAACTATGGCTACACCTTC.

This CDR3 is CASGAQIGGAAFF. For the CDR3, the DNA is TGTGCTAGTGGTGCCCAGATAGGGGGCGCAGCTTTCTTT. The chain recombines TRBV12-5 with TRBJ1-1; the match to TRBD1 covers 7 bases. Per germline, CDR1 LGHNT and CDR2 FRNRAP. The J segment lost 10 bases and the V segment lost 5 bases, leaving 10 bases of the junction unmatched. This CDR3 has 13 residues.

In its sample, this clone was seen a few times. The chain employs TRBV19 and TRBJ2-2, with 7 bases that match TRBD2. The germline V gene has CDR1 LNHDA and CDR2 SQIVND (reference sequence). With 6 bases clipped from V and 6 bases from J, the junction kept 4 bases outside the gene matches. The CDR3 consists of 13 residues. The CDR3 DNA reads TGTGCCAGTAGCCAGGGAGGGGCCGGGGAGCTGTTTTTT. Translating gives CASSQGGAGELFF.

This clone was detected only a few times. The V gene is TRBV7-3, the J gene TRBJ2-5, with D hard to call. Germline V gives CDR1 SGHTA, CDR2 FQGTGA. Trimming removed 2 bases from V and 0 bases from J, with 4 bases in between. The CDR3 consists of 13 residues. The CDR3 DNA is TGTGCCAGCAGCTTATTCAACCAAGAGACCCAGTACTTC. Amino acids: CASSLFNQETQYF.

This clone showed up just once. This chain connects TRBV7-2 to TRBJ1-2; D gene ambiguous. The germline gives CDR1 SGHTA, CDR2 FQGNSA. There are 13 residues in the CDR3. The ends were cut back, 1 base at V and 4 bases at J, with 7 bases in the middle. CDR3 in amino acids: CASSLVRGYGYTF. In DNA, the CDR3 is TGTGCCAGCAGCTTAGTACGGGGCTATGGCTACACCTTC.

The J gene is TRBJ2-3, the V gene TRBV7-2; the match to TRBD2 covers 11 bases. Germline trimming cut 7 bases from V and 2 bases from J; bases unmatched to any gene: 8. There are 16 residues in the CDR3. CDR1 is SGHTA and CDR2 is FQGNSA in the germline V gene. The CDR3 nucleotides are TGTGCCAGCACCCACAGACTAGCGGGACTCACAGATACGCAGTATTTT. As protein: CASTHRLAGLTDTQYF.

The J gene is TRBJ2-7, the V gene TRBV6-6; possible D gene TRBD1, 6 bases. This CDR3 is 14 amino acids long. Germline assignment: CDR1 MNHNY and CDR2 SVGAGI (reference sequence). Deletions cut 5 bases from V and 7 bases from J, with 18 bases between. In DNA form, the CDR3 reads TGTGCCAGCAGTCCGACAGGCTCAAAGGGAGAGCAGTACGTC. Translation gives CASSPTGSKGEQYV.

V is TRBV7-2 and J is TRBJ2-5; D unclear. The ends were cut back, 7 bases at V and 4 bases at J, with 13 bases in the middle. Germline CDR1 reads SGHTA; CDR2 reads FQGNSA. This CDR3 spans 13 amino acids. The CDR3 DNA reads TGTGCCAGCACCCCCAAATATAGAGAGACCCAGTACTTC. Translating gives CASTPKYRETQYF. Full variable domain (outside the CDR3, taken from reference TRBV7-2 and TRBJ2-5): GAGVSQSPSNKVTEKGKDVELRCDPISGHTALYWYRQSLGQGLEFLIYFQGNSAPDKSGLPSDRFSAERTGGSVSTLTIQRTQQEDSAVYLCASTPKYRETQYFGPGTRLLVL.

The J gene is TRBJ1-1, the V gene TRBV5-1; no definite D call. Per the germline V gene, CDR1 is SGHRS and CDR2 is YFSETQ. The CDR3 runs 14 residues. V dropped 0 bases and J dropped 4 bases, with 10 bases sitting between them. The CDR3 reads CASSLDGRGTEAFF. The CDR3 DNA is TGCGCCAGCAGCTTGGATGGCCGGGGCACTGAAGCTTTCTTT.

V is TRBV5-1 and J is TRBJ2-3, with D perhaps TRBD2 (5 bases). Deletions cut 4 bases from V and 0 bases from J, with 21 bases between. There are 18 residues in the CDR3. The germline CDR1 and CDR2 sequences are SGHRS and YFSETQ. The DNA of the CDR3 is TGCGCCAGCAGCCCCGGGCTAGCCGGAATCCAGAGCACAGATACGCAGTATTTT. Amino acid sequence: CASSPGLAGIQSTDTQYF. Together with reference TRBV5-1 and TRBJ2-3, the CDR3 gives the full variable domain: KAGVTQTPRYLIKTRGQQVTLSCSPISGHRSVSWYQQTPGQGLQFLFEYFSETQRNKGNFPGRFSGRQFSNSRSEMNVSTLELGDSALYLCASSPGLAGIQSTDTQYFGPGTRLTVL.

The genes are TRBV7-2 and TRBJ2-3; 9 positions match TRBD2. In germline, CDR1 is SGHTA, CDR2 FQGNSA. Losses at the gene ends were 1 base for V and 5 bases for J; bases not matched to a gene: 10. The CDR3 is 17 residues long. CDR3 protein: CASSLVATSGPEDTQYF. The CDR3 DNA follows: TGTGCCAGCAGCTTAGTAGCGACTAGCGGACCAGAAGATACGCAGTATTTT.

V gene TRBV19 combines with J gene TRBJ1-2; 9 positions agree with TRBD1. The CDR3 totals 16 residues. V dropped 4 bases and J dropped 3; count of bases not matched to a gene: 9. The germline CDR1 and CDR2 sequences are LNHDA and SQIVND (reference sequence). The CDR3: CASSTRDRAPHYGYTF. The CDR3 DNA is TGTGCCAGTAGTACCCGGGACAGGGCCCCGCACTATGGCTACACCTTC.

This clone was detected only a few times. The chain joins TRBV2 to TRBJ1-2; 10 bases line up with TRBD1. The germline CDR1 and CDR2 sequences are SNHLY and FYNNEI. V trimming: 8 bases; J trimming: 6 bases; junction bases outside the gene matches: 6. The CDR3 extends over 13 amino acids. CDR3 DNA: TGTGCCAGCGGGGACAGGGGCGGGAATGGCTACACCTTC. It yields the protein CASGDRGGNGYTF.

This clone was seen once. V usage is TRBV9 and J usage is TRBJ2-5; 7 bases are shared with TRBD2. The CDR3 is 15 residues long. The germline CDR1 and CDR2 sequences are SGDLS and YYNGEE. Trimming removed 4 bases from V and 2 bases from J; junction bases left unmatched: 8. The CDR3 region is CASSPSGLEQETQYF. CDR3 in DNA: TGTGCCAGCAGCCCCTCCGGACTAGAACAAGAGACCCAGTACTTC.

The V call is TRBV6-5, the J call TRBJ1-5; D remains ambiguous. Germline V gene sequence: CDR1 MNHEY, CDR2 SVGAGI. The CDR3 is 14 amino acids. Trimming pared 6 bases from V and 0 bases from J, leaving 9 bases between. The CDR3 coding sequence is TGTGCCAGCAGCTACCTTAATAGCAATCAGCCCCAGCATTTT. Amino acid sequence: CASSYLNSNQPQHF.

The V and J genes are TRBV10-3 and TRBJ1-6; 9 positions agree with TRBD1. Losses at the gene ends were 3 bases for V and 10 bases for J; bases not matched to a gene: 4. Germline assignment: CDR1 ENHRY and CDR2 SYGVKD. This CDR3 comprises 14 residues. CDR3 amino acids: CAISEGDRESPLHF. The CDR3 bases are TGTGCCATCAGTGAAGGGGACAGGGAATCACCCCTCCACTTT.

The rearrangement uses TRBV4-1 and TRBJ2-2, with D unclear. The CDR3 covers 15 residues. CDR1 is MGHRA and CDR2 is YSYEKL in the germline V gene. V was trimmed by 0 bases and J by 4 bases, leaving 9 bases between them. The CDR3 region has the DNA TGCGCCAGCAGCCAAGATCGTCAGTTCACCGGGGAGCTGTTTTTT. Its protein product is CASSQDRQFTGELFF.